The 15 T cell receptor beta chains given below trace back to one sample, sequenced in a study of blood T cell repertoires in COVID-19. Data came from immunoSEQ multiplex PCR; TCRdb stores just in-frame clones and leaves some out. This sample has 95,000 to 120,000 clones, with approximately 85% found just once. The specimen sequenced was peripheral blood. These receptors all come from a woman between 55 and 75 years old with COVID-19, enrolled during active disease.

The V gene is TRBV4-1, the J gene TRBJ1-1; D not resolved. The germline gives CDR1 MGHRA, CDR2 YSYEKL. V lost 4 bases to trimming and J lost 0 bases, with 15 bases between them. The CDR3 runs 16 residues. The CDR3 sequence is CASSPRDLGLNTEAFF. The DNA of the CDR3 is TGCGCCAGCAGCCCGCGGGATTTGGGCTTGAACACTGAAGCTTTCTTT.

This clone was counted between two and nine times. The chain carries TRBV19 and TRBJ2-1; 9 positions agree with TRBD2. This CDR3 is built from 17 residues. With V trimmed by 6 bases and J by 0 bases, 9 bases remained unmatched. Germline CDR1 LNHDA, CDR2 SQIVND (reference sequence). The CDR3 nucleotides are TGTGCCAGTAGCCCTCTAGCGGGGCGGAGCTCCTACAATGAGCAGTTCTTC. It yields the protein CASSPLAGRSSYNEQFF.

This chain connects TRBV5-1 to TRBJ1-1; no definite D call. Trimming cost V 1 base and J 1 base, with 11 bases left between them. Germline V gene sequence: CDR1 SGHRS, CDR2 YFSETQ. This CDR3 is built from 15 residues. This CDR3 is CASSLTLAGNTEAFF. DNA for the CDR3: TGCGCCAGCAGCTTGACGCTGGCGGGGAACACTGAAGCTTTCTTT.

The chain employs TRBV30 and TRBJ1-6; TRBD1 might be the D (5 bases). Germline loops: CDR1 GTSNPN, CDR2 SVGIG (reference sequence). Trimming took off 2 bases at V and 6 bases at J, with 17 bases between the two ends. CDR3 length: 16 amino acids. The CDR3 region has the DNA TGTGCCTGGAGTAGAGAAACCGGGACTTCTAATTCACCCCTCCACTTT. Amino acid sequence: CAWSRETGTSNSPLHF.

The chain employs TRBV24-1 and TRBJ1-5, with D maybe TRBD1 (5 bases). V was shortened by 4 bases and J by 0 bases, with 15 bases between the two germline ends. The germline V gene encodes CDR1 KGHDR and CDR2 SFDVKD. This CDR3 region has 17 residues. The CDR3 here is CATSEGRGGYSNQPQHF. CDR3 sequence (DNA): TGTGCCACCAGTGAGGGAAGGGGCGGCTATAGCAATCAGCCCCAGCATTTT.

The chain is built from TRBV6-1 and TRBJ2-7, with D unresolved. Between the trimmed V and J ends, which lost 1 base and 6 bases, there was a span of 7 bases. Germline lookup yields CDR1 MNHNS and CDR2 SASEGT. The CDR3 is 12 amino acids. CDR3 nucleotide sequence: TGTGCCAGCAGTGAAGTGGGCAGCGAGCAGTACTTC. It specifies CASSEVGSEQYF.

This clone was observed a few times. The chain recombines TRBV5-5 with TRBJ1-2; D is uncertain. CDR1 and CDR2 from the germline V gene are SGHKS and YYEKEE (reference sequence). CDR3 length: 13 amino acids. Trimming pared 3 bases from V and 7 bases from J, leaving 13 bases between. The CDR3 DNA follows: TGTGCCAGCAGCTCCCGGGATCCTCGTGGCTACACCTTC. It specifies CASSSRDPRGYTF.

The chain combines TRBV6-5 with TRBJ2-7, with D possibly being TRBD2 (6 bases). Per the germline V gene, CDR1 is MNHEY and CDR2 is SVGAGI. CDR3 length equals 11 residues. V was pared by 4 bases and J by 7 bases, with 8 bases between. The CDR3 protein is CASSLGTEQYF. In DNA form, the CDR3 reads TGTGCCAGCAGTTTAGGGACTGAGCAGTACTTC.

V is TRBV9 and J is TRBJ2-7; 8 bases match TRBD1. The V segment lost 4 bases and the J segment 4 bases; nucleotides outside the gene matches: 7. The length of the CDR3 is 14 residues. Germline loops: CDR1 SGDLS, CDR2 YYNGEE. The CDR3, as DNA: TGTGCCAGCAGCCAAGGACAGGGTCGGTACGAGCAGTACTTC. Its protein product is CASSQGQGRYEQYF. Full variable domain (rest looked up from reference TRBV9 and TRBJ2-7): DSGVTQTPKHLITATGQRVTLRCSPRSGDLSVYWYQQSLDQGLQFLIQYYNGEERAKGNILERFSAQQFPDLHSELNLSSLELGDSALYFCASSQGQGRYEQYFGPGTRLTVT.

The chain combines TRBV9 with TRBJ2-1, with 7 positions matching TRBD2. J gave up 0 bases and V 3 bases, and 9 bases lay outside the gene matches. This CDR3 has 17 amino acids. The germline gives CDR1 SGDLS, CDR2 YYNGEE. The CDR3 DNA reads as TGTGCCAGCAGCGCTCAGCCTAGCGGCGCCTCCTACAATGAGCAGTTCTTC. It codes for CASSAQPSGASYNEQFF.

This chain joins TRBV6-5 and TRBJ2-2; possibly TRBD2 for D (6 bases). Looked up from germline, CDR1 is MNHEY and CDR2 is SVGAGI. Deletions cut 8 bases from V and 2 bases from J, with 12 bases between. The CDR3 totals 14 residues. CDR3 in DNA: TGTGCCAGCCGGTGGGGGGTCAACACCGGGGAGCTGTTTTTT. Encoded protein: CASRWGVNTGELFF.

The rearrangement joins TRBV5-6 to TRBJ2-7, with 10 bases lining up with TRBD1. The germline V gene encodes CDR1 SGHDT and CDR2 YYEEEE. The CDR3 has 12 residues. The V segment lost 4 bases and the J segment 11 bases; nucleotides outside the gene matches: 6. The CDR3 loop is CASSRQDRGKYF. DNA of the CDR3: TGTGCCAGCAGCCGTCAGGACAGGGGGAAGTACTTC.

The rearrangement links TRBV10-2 to TRBJ1-5, with a possible D match to TRBD1 (5 bases). Germline lookup yields CDR1 WSHSY and CDR2 SAAADI. There are 14 residues in the CDR3. Trimming removed 0 bases at V and 9 bases at J, with 12 bases between. CDR3: CASSESWTQGPQHF. The CDR3 nucleotides read TGCGCCAGCAGTGAGTCATGGACACAAGGGCCCCAGCATTTT.

This chain links TRBV18 with TRBJ2-7; 7 nucleotides line up with TRBD1. The CDR3 spans 16 residues. V lost 5 bases to trimming and J lost 1 base; unmatched junction nucleotides: 11. Germline values: CDR1 KGHSH, CDR2 LQKENI. The DNA for the CDR3 is TGTGCCAGCTCAGACCCGGGACAGCATGGGTCCTACGAGCAGTACTTC. Translation gives CASSDPGQHGSYEQYF. The full variable domain, with the rest looked up from reference TRBV18 and TRBJ2-7, is NAGVMQNPRHLVRRRGQEARLRCSPMKGHSHVYWYRQLPEEGLKFMVYLQKENIIDESGMPKERFSAEFPKEGPSILRIQQVVRGDSAAYFCASSDPGQHGSYEQYFGPGTRLTVT.

This clone came up a few times. The V and J genes are TRBV27 and TRBJ1-4; perhaps TRBD1 as D (6 bases). V was clipped by 6 bases and J by 0 bases, with 8 bases between them. The CDR3 is 14 amino acids. The germline CDR1 and CDR2 sequences are MNHEY and SMNVEV (reference sequence). CDR3 sequence: CASRGGATNEKLFF. CDR3 nucleotides: TGTGCCAGCAGAGGGGGAGCAACTAATGAAAAACTGTTTTTT.